These 25 T cell receptor beta chains were sequenced from one sample in a study of blood T cell repertoires in COVID-19. The assay was immunoSEQ multiplex PCR, and TCRdb's table has in-frame clones only and misses some. This table holds more than 110,000 clones, 70% to 85% found once. Material: PBMCs or T cells enriched from blood (not recorded which). The receptors come from a woman younger than 30 who had been exposed to COVID-19.

The rearrangement uses TRBV19 and TRBJ1-5; 8 nucleotides line up with TRBD1. Germline V CDR1 and CDR2: LNHDA, SQIVND (reference sequence). CDR3 length equals 16 residues. With 7 bases clipped from V and 4 bases from J, the junction kept 12 bases outside the gene matches. The CDR3 protein is CASTPYRGRGNQPQHF. The CDR3 DNA reads as TGTGCCAGTACCCCATACAGGGGGAGGGGAAATCAGCCCCAGCATTTT.

The V call is TRBV5-1, the J call TRBJ2-3; 7 bases fit TRBD1. Trimming at V came to 0 bases and at J to 5 bases, leaving 0 bases not matched to a gene. The CDR3 spans 13 residues. Germline lookup yields CDR1 SGHRS and CDR2 YFSETQ. The CDR3 region is CASSLDRGDTQYF. For the CDR3, the DNA is TGCGCCAGCAGCTTGGACAGGGGAGATACGCAGTATTTT.

The chain couples TRBV6-5 to TRBJ2-7; D possibly corresponds to TRBD1 (6 bases). V lost 6 bases to trimming and J lost 3 bases, with 15 bases between them. Germline V gene sequence: CDR1 MNHEY, CDR2 SVGAGI. The CDR3 runs 14 residues. CDR3 region: CASRPGQLVYEQYF. CDR3 nucleotide sequence: TGTGCCAGCAGGCCGGGACAACTGGTCTACGAGCAGTACTTC.

The chain couples TRBV5-1 to TRBJ2-2; D is unclear. Germline V gives CDR1 SGHRS, CDR2 YFSETQ. Trimming took 1 base from V and 6 from J, leaving 13 bases between them. The CDR3 loop spans 15 amino acids. The CDR3 nucleotides are TGCGCCAGCAGCTTGTGGCCAGGCAAAGCCGGGGAGCTGTTTTTT. This translates into CASSLWPGKAGELFF.

This chain links TRBV2 with TRBJ2-3; 9 nucleotides align to TRBD1. The CDR3 is 15 residues long. Germline-derived CDR1 and CDR2 are SNHLY and FYNNEI. Trimming took 5 bases from V and 3 from J; bases not matched to a gene: 6. The CDR3 DNA reads as TGTGCCAGCAGTACGACAGGGGGTCGGACAGATACGCAGTATTTT. Amino acid sequence: CASSTTGGRTDTQYF.

This chain's CDR3 is CASSLVAGGSSGNTIYF. As DNA, the CDR3 is TGTGCCAGCAGCTTAGTGGCAGGGGGCTCGTCTGGAAACACCATATATTTT. The V call is TRBV7-6, the J call TRBJ1-3, with 8 bases that match TRBD1. V trimming: 1 base; J trimming: 1 base; junction bases outside the gene matches: 6. The CDR3 has 17 amino acids. The germline V gene encodes CDR1 SGHVS and CDR2 FNYEAQ.

This clone was counted once. The chain uses TRBV6-2 or TRBV6-3 and TRBJ1-3; 9 bases are shared with TRBD1. J was trimmed by 2 bases and V by 4 bases; bases with no gene match: 6. Germline V gene data show CDR1 as MNHEY and CDR2 as SVGEGT. The CDR3 length is 16 residues. CDR3 sequence reads: CASSSTGGIPGNTIYF. DNA of the CDR3: TGTGCCAGCAGTTCCACAGGGGGCATTCCTGGAAACACCATATATTTT.

The rearrangement uses TRBV27 and TRBJ2-3; D not certain. CDR1 is MNHEY, CDR2 SMNVEV, per germline (reference sequence). The CDR3 covers 14 residues. V was shortened by 1 base and J by 0 bases, with 5 bases between the two germline ends. The CDR3, as DNA: TGTGCCAGCAGTTTATTAGCTAGCACAGATACGCAGTATTTT. Protein product: CASSLLASTDTQYF.

The J gene is TRBJ1-3, the V gene TRBV30; possible D gene TRBD1, 5 bases. Trimming pared 1 base from V and 0 bases from J, leaving 13 bases between. Germline V gives CDR1 GTSNPN, CDR2 SVGIG (reference sequence). This CDR3 has 16 residues. Here the CDR3 reads CAWSEGVDSSGNTIYF. CDR3 nucleotide sequence: TGTGCCTGGAGTGAAGGGGTCGATAGCTCTGGAAACACCATATATTTT.

The genes are TRBV11-2 and TRBJ1-1; unclear D gene. V was pared by 5 bases and J by 4 bases, with 8 bases between. The CDR3 extends over 12 amino acids. From germline, CDR1 is SGHAT and CDR2 FQNNGV. The CDR3 protein is CASSNAVTEAFF. The CDR3 DNA is TGTGCCAGCAGCAACGCAGTCACTGAAGCTTTCTTT.

The chain couples TRBV7-2 to TRBJ1-2; tentatively, D is TRBD1 (6 bases). CDR3 size: 15 residues. Germline CDR1 and CDR2: SGHTA and FQGNSA. V dropped 5 bases and J dropped 7 bases, with 20 bases sitting between them. In DNA, the CDR3 is TGTGCCAGCAGCCCCCGGGCGGGGGGACACTCTGGCTACACCTTC. The encoded protein is CASSPRAGGHSGYTF.

This clone occurred once. The chain has TRBV3-1 (or the pseudogene TRBV3-2) and TRBJ1-4; weak D call: TRBD1 (5 bases). The CDR3 runs to 15 residues. V dropped 4 bases and J dropped 5 bases, with 14 bases sitting between them. Germline CDR1 is LGHDT and CDR2 is YNNKEL (reference sequence). The DNA for the CDR3 is TGTGCCAGCAGCCTCATGGGGGGAGGCAATGAAAAACTGTTTTTT. Amino acid sequence: CASSLMGGGNEKLFF.

The chain combines TRBV7-6 with TRBJ1-1, with D maybe TRBD1 (5 bases). CDR1 is SGHVS and CDR2 is FNYEAQ in the germline V gene. The V end was cut by 2 bases, the J end by 1 base, with 5 bases between. There are 13 residues in the CDR3. Written as DNA, the CDR3 is TGTGCCAGCAGCTTAACAGGGAACACTGAAGCTTTCTTT. This encodes CASSLTGNTEAFF.

The rearrangement uses TRBV5-1 and TRBJ2-5, with TRBD2 identical over 11 bases. CDR3 length: 18 amino acids. V lost 3 bases and J lost 3; bases outside the gene matches: 13. Germline-derived CDR1 and CDR2 are SGHRS and YFSETQ. The CDR3 loop reads CASSSKSIAGGLKETQYF. The CDR3 DNA reads TGCGCCAGCAGCTCCAAGAGCATAGCGGGAGGGTTAAAAGAGACCCAGTACTTC.

This chain links TRBV7-2 with TRBJ2-1; 13 nucleotides line up with TRBD2. The junction had 18 bases not matched to a gene; V was cut back by 5 bases and J by 8 bases. This CDR3 contains 19 residues. From germline, CDR1 is SGHTA and CDR2 FQGNSA. This CDR3 reads CASSPIPGLGLAGDDEQFF. CDR3 nucleotide sequence: TGTGCCAGCAGCCCCATCCCAGGGCTCGGACTAGCGGGAGACGATGAGCAGTTCTTC.

V and J are TRBV7-2 and TRBJ1-1; maybe TRBD1 (6 bases). The CDR3 sequence is 15 residues long. The V end lost 4 bases, the J end lost 2 bases, and 14 bases lay between the germline ends. Germline-derived CDR1 and CDR2 are SGHTA and FQGNSA. In DNA, the CDR3 is TGTGCCAGCAGCTCCCAGACAGGAGATAACACTGAAGCTTTCTTT. It codes for CASSSQTGDNTEAFF.

The chain is built from TRBV30 and TRBJ1-2; TRBD1 matches 9 bases. V was clipped by 0 bases and J by 4 bases; unmatched bases: 15. CDR3 length: 18 residues. Germline V gene lookup returns CDR1 GTSNPN and CDR2 SVGIG (reference sequence). The CDR3 reads CAWSVVQGQGGVGYGYTF. For the CDR3, the DNA is TGTGCCTGGAGTGTAGTACAGGGACAGGGAGGTGTTGGCTATGGCTACACCTTC.

The chain uses TRBV19 and TRBJ1-1, with TRBD1 as a possible D gene (6 bases). The CDR3 length is 14 residues. Looked up from germline, CDR1 is LNHDA and CDR2 is SQIVND (reference sequence). V lost 6 bases, J lost 5 bases, and 16 bases lay in between. CDR3 sequence (DNA): TGTGCCAGTAGAGGGGGAACTAGGTTTACTGAAGCTTTCTTT. Protein sequence: CASRGGTRFTEAFF.

The V gene is TRBV19, the J gene TRBJ2-1, with a possible D match to TRBD2 (5 bases). The CDR3 loop spans 13 amino acids. Germline CDR1 LNHDA, CDR2 SQIVND (reference sequence). V lost 4 bases and J 6 bases, leaving 10 bases between the germline ends. Here the CDR3 reads CASSSVRGNEQFF. CDR3 bases: TGTGCCAGTAGTAGCGTACGGGGCAATGAGCAGTTCTTC.

The chain combines TRBV9 with TRBJ1-2; the match to TRBD1 covers 9 bases. This CDR3 contains 16 residues. With 3 bases clipped from V and 3 bases from J, the junction kept 9 bases outside the gene matches. The germline V gene encodes CDR1 SGDLS and CDR2 YYNGEE. The CDR3 region is CASSGYMGQGDYGYTF. CDR3 DNA sequence: TGTGCCAGCAGCGGATATATGGGACAGGGAGACTATGGCTACACCTTC.

The chain has TRBV28 and TRBJ1-1, with D perhaps matching TRBD1 (5 bases). With 3 bases removed from V and 4 bases from J, the gap between germline ends came to 9 bases. Germline CDR1 is MDHEN and CDR2 is SYDVKM. This CDR3 is built from 13 residues. The CDR3 sequence is CASSFRGITEAFF. The CDR3 nucleotides read TGTGCCAGCAGTTTCCGGGGGATCACTGAAGCTTTCTTT.

The gene calls are TRBV10-1 and TRBJ2-7; TRBD2 matches at 9 bases. The CDR3 spans 17 residues. The germline CDR1 and CDR2 sequences are WNHNN and SYGVQD (reference sequence). V gave up 0 bases and J gave up 4 bases; unmatched junction bases: 10. The CDR3 coding sequence is TGCGCCAGCAGTGAGTCGTCCCCCTTAGCGGGAGAATACGAGCAGTACTTC. Amino acid sequence: CASSESSPLAGEYEQYF.

This rearrangement joins TRBV4-2 to TRBJ2-1, with D perhaps TRBD2 (6 bases). The germline gives CDR1 LGHNA, CDR2 YNFKEQ. Trimming stripped 2 bases from V and 5 bases from J, with 13 bases between. This CDR3 is built from 15 residues. Here the CDR3 reads CASSQTSNGNNEQFF. The CDR3 DNA reads TGTGCCAGCAGCCAAACTAGCAATGGGAACAATGAGCAGTTCTTC.

The chain links TRBV10-1 to TRBJ1-1; D is perhaps TRBD1 (6 bases). The CDR3 spans 13 residues. V lost 4 bases and J 4 bases, leaving 10 bases between the germline ends. CDR1 is WNHNN, CDR2 SYGVQD, per germline (reference sequence). The CDR3 DNA reads TGCGCCAGCAGTGCTAGGGGGACCACTGAAGCTTTCTTT. Translating gives CASSARGTTEAFF.

V gene TRBV25-1 combines with J gene TRBJ1-1; the match to TRBD1 covers 7 bases. Trimming removed 5 bases from V and 1 base from J; junction bases left unmatched: 10. Germline assignment: CDR1 MGHDK and CDR2 SYGVNS. The CDR3 consists of 16 residues. CDR3 bases: TGTGCCAGCAGTCCAAGTCTAAGGGGGCGGAACACTGAAGCTTTCTTT. This codes for CASSPSLRGRNTEAFF.